This TCR beta chain was identified during a study of blood T cell repertoires in COVID-19. At the level of the study: The analysed material was cDNA or gDNA that came from T cells, B-cell-depleted T cells, or PBMCs.

How the authors handled the data: It was from reference gene primer amplification that nucleated cell counts were estimated. Profiling relied on immunoSEQ multiplex PCR, and the TCRdb table lists in-frame clones only, not all of them. The V and J calls and clone size come from that table; D and trimming were worked out from the DNA. The profile covers around 250,000 clones, with about 87% appearing a single time and about 1.6% taken by the ten largest. Enrollees, roughly 18 to 90 years old, lived in approximately 25 US areas. Participant reports of clinical history set cohort assignment. V lost 5 bases and J lost 3; bases outside the gene matches: 5. Per germline, CDR1 MDHEN and CDR2 SYDVKM. The CDR3 runs 14 residues.

Input material: PBMCs or T cells enriched from blood (not recorded which). The V call is TRBV28, the J call TRBJ2-5; the match to TRBD1 covers 8 bases. The TCR comes from a woman between 50 and 59 years old who had recovered from COVID-19. The DNA of the CDR3 is TGTGCCAGCAGTCCGCCGGACAGGGAAGAGACCCAGTACTTC. This sequence encodes CASSPPDREETQYF.